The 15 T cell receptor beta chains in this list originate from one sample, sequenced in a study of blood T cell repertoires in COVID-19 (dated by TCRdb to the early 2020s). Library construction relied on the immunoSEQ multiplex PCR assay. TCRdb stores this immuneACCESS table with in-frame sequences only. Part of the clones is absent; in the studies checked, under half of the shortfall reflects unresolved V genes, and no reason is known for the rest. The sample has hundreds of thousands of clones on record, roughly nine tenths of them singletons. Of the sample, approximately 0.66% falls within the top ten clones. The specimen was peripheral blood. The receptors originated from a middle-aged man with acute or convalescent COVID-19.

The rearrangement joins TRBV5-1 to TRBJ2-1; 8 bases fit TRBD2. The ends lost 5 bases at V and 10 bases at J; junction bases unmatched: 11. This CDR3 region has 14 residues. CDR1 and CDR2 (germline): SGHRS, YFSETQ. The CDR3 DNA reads TGCGCCAGCAGTCTCCCCAGCGGGAGTCACGAGCAGTTCTTC. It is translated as CASSLPSGSHEQFF.

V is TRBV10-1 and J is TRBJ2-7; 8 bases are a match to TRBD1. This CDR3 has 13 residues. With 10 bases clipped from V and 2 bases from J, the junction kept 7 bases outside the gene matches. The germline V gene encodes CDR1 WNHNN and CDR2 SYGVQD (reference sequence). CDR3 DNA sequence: TGCGCCACCCCGGACAGGGTAACCTACGAGCAGTACTTC. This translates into CATPDRVTYEQYF.

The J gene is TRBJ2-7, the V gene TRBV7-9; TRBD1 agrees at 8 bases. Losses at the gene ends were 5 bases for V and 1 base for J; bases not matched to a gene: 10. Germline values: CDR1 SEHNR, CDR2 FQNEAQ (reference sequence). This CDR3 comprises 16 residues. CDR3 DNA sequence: TGTGCCAGCAGCCGGAGCGGACAGGGATTATCCTACGAGCAGTACTTC. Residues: CASSRSGQGLSYEQYF.

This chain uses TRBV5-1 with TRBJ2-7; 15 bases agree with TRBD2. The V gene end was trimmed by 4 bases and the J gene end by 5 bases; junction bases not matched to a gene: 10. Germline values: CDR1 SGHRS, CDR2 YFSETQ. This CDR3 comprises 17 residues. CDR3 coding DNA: TGCGCCAGCAGCCTCCGGACTAGCGGGGGGGGCACCAACGAGCAGTACTTC. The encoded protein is CASSLRTSGGGTNEQYF. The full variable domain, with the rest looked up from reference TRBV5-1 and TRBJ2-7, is KAGVTQTPRYLIKTRGQQVTLSCSPISGHRSVSWYQQTPGQGLQFLFEYFSETQRNKGNFPGRFSGRQFSNSRSEMNVSTLELGDSALYLCASSLRTSGGGTNEQYFGPGTRLTVT.

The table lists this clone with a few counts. The CDR3 protein is CASSLDTSGRVYEQYF. DNA of the CDR3: TGCGCCAGCAGCTTGGACACTAGCGGGAGAGTGTACGAGCAGTACTTC. The V gene is TRBV5-1, the J gene TRBJ2-7; the match to TRBD2 covers 11 bases. Germline CDR1 SGHRS, CDR2 YFSETQ. J was trimmed by 4 bases and V by 0 bases; bases with no gene match: 6. The CDR3 spans 16 residues. The variable domain in full, with the rest retrieved from reference TRBV5-1 and TRBJ2-7, is KAGVTQTPRYLIKTRGQQVTLSCSPISGHRSVSWYQQTPGQGLQFLFEYFSETQRNKGNFPGRFSGRQFSNSRSEMNVSTLELGDSALYLCASSLDTSGRVYEQYFGPGTRLTVT.

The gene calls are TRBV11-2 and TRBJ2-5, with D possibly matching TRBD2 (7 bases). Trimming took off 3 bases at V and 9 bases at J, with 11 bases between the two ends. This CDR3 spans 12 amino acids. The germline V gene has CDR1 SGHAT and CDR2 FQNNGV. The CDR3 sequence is CASSLEGGAQYF. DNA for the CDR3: TGTGCCAGCAGCTTGGAGGGGGGGGCCCAGTACTTC.

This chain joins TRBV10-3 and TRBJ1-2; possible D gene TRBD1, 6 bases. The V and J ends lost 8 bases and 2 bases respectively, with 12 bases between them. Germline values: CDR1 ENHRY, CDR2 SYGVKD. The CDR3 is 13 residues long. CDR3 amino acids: CAIGGAINYGYTF. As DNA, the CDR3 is TGTGCCATCGGGGGGGCGATAAACTATGGCTACACCTTC.

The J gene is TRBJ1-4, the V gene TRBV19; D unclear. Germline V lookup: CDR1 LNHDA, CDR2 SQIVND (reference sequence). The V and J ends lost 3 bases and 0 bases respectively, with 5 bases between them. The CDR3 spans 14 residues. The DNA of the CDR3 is TGTGCCAGTAGTATCCATGCAACTAATGAAAAACTGTTTTTT. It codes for CASSIHATNEKLFF. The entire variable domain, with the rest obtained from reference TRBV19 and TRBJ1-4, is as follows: DGGITQSPKYLFRKEGQNVTLSCEQNLNHDAMYWYRQDPGQGLRLIYYSQIVNDFQKGDIAEGYSVSREKKESFPLTVTSAQKNPTAFYLCASSIHATNEKLFFGSGTQLSVL.

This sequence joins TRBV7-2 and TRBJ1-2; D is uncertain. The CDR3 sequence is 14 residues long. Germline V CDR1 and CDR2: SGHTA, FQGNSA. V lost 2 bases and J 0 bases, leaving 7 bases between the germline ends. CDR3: CASSLRGANYGYTF. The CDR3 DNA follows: TGTGCCAGCAGCTTACGCGGAGCTAACTATGGCTACACCTTC.

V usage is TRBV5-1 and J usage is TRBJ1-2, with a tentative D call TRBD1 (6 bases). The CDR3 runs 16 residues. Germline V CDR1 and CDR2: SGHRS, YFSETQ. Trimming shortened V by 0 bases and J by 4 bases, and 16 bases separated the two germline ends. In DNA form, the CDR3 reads TGCGCCAGCAGCTTGGCGGACAGCGGGAGGGGCTATGGCTACACCTTC. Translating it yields CASSLADSGRGYGYTF.

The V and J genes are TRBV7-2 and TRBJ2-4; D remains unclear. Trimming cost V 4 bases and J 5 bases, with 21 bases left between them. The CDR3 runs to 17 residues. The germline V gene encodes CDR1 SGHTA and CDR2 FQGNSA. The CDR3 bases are TGTGCCAGCAGCTCCAGCAGTACCCCCAGCGCCCAAAACATTCAGTACTTC. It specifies CASSSSSTPSAQNIQYF.

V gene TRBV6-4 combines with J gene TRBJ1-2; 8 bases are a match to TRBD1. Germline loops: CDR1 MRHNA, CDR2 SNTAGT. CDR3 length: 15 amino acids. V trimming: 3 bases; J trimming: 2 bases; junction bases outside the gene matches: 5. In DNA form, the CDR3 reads TGTGCCAGCAGTGAAGGACAGGGAAGAAACTATGGCTACACCTTC. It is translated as CASSEGQGRNYGYTF.

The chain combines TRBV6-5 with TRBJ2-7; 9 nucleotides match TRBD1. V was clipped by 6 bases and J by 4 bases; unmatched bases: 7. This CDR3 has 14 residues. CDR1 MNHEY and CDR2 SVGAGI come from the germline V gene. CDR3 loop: CASRLEQGAYEQYF. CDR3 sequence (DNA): TGTGCCAGCAGACTAGAACAGGGGGCGTACGAGCAGTACTTC.

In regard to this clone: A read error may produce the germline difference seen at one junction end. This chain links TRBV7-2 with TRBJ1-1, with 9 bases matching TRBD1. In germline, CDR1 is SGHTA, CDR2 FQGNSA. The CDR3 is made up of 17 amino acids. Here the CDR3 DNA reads TGTGCCAGCACCTTACAGGGGGCGCGGTTGTTGAACACTGAAGCTTTCTTT. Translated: CASTLQGARLLNTEAFF.

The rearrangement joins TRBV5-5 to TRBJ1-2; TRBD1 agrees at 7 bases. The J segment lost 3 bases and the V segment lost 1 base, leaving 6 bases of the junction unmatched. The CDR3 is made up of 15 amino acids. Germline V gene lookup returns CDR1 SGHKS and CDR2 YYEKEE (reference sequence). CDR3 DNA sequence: TGTGCCAGCAGCTTGTTCCAGGGGGTGGACTATGGCTACACCTTC. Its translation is CASSLFQGVDYGYTF.